What follows describes a single T cell receptor (beta chain). The antigen remains unidentified. Cells defined as naive were viable CD3+CD4+ or CD3+CD8+ and CCR7+CD45RA+CD45RO-CD95-CD27+CD28+. The related graft donor's blood sample was taken on the day of bone marrow donation. TCRdb's copy holds only in-frame clones and misses some; the assay was immunoSEQ multiplex PCR. The table records about 32,000 clones, 90% to 95% of them present only once. The data were obtained in a study of T cells after posttransplantation cyclophosphamide. General observations from the study: Recipient CMV seropositivity and CMV reactivation strongly tracked TRB clonality. Tissue-infiltrating T cells from skin or gut overlapped little with blood T cells.

The germline CDR1 and CDR2 sequences are SGHDN and FVKESK. V shed 0 bases, J shed 7 bases, and the junction held 8 bases outside the gene matches. The CDR3 loop spans 16 amino acids. The chain couples TRBV14 to TRBJ2-2, with 7 bases lining up with TRBD1. The receptor comes from a man aged 30-40 years in good health and a related stem cell transplant donor. Input material: naive CD4+ T cells sorted from blood. The CDR3 is CASSQELTGLNGELFF. In nucleotides, the CDR3 is TGTGCCAGCAGCCAAGAATTGACAGGGCTGAACGGGGAGCTGTTTTTT.